This T cell receptor beta chain stems from a study of shared clonotypes between healthy human individuals. A word on this clone: Its antigen is unknown.

Germline V gene sequence: CDR1 SGHDN, CDR2 FVKESK. The V gene lost 0 bases and the J gene lost 2 bases, with 0 bases spanning the gap. The CDR3 length is 12 residues. Study conclusions and caveats: Non-shared clonotypes showed lower generation probabilities than clonotypes common to all four donors. Richness estimates generally favored naive over memory subsets.

Measured with immunoSEQ multiplex PCR; TCRdb has only the in-frame clones, and not every one. The top ten hold around 1.7% of the sample, which has hundreds of thousands of clones, around 73% seen once. Sequenced input: memory CD4+ T cells sorted from blood. Stated subset: CD45RA-negative fraction. The chain couples TRBV14 to TRBJ2-3; D is uncertain. The TCR sequence derives from a woman between 25 and 40 years old in good health. The CDR3 spells CASSQDTDTQYF. CDR3 nucleotides: TGTGCCAGCAGCCAAGACACAGATACGCAGTATTTT.